What follows is one T cell receptor beta chain and its context. The data were taken from a study of blood T cell repertoires in COVID-19. Across the study: COVID-19 samples collected from the United States, Italy and Spain covered acute and convalescent phases. PBMCs, B-cell-depleted T cells, or T cells provided the cDNA or gDNA that made up the material.

Germline V gene data show CDR1 as DFQATT and CDR2 as SNEGSKA (reference sequence). Between the trimmed V and J ends, which lost 3 bases and 2 bases, there was a span of 11 bases. The CDR3 runs 13 residues. Some clones are missing from TCRdb's copy, which holds only in-frame ones; the method was immunoSEQ multiplex PCR. The table lists 250,000 to 350,000 clones, around nine tenths of them singletons. The chain is built from TRBV20-1 and TRBJ2-7; unclear D gene. The TCR sequence derives from a woman aged 30 to 39 with COVID-19, enrolled during active disease. The sequencing sample was made of peripheral blood. The CDR3, as DNA: TGCAGTGCTAGTTCCAGCGCGACCTACGAGCAGTACTTC. Its translation: CSASSSATYEQYF.